Listed here are 8 T cell receptor beta chains from one sample, sequenced in a study of CD8 T cells in ankylosing spondylitis. TCRdb re-called the 5' RACE reads with MiXCR, one entry per CDR3 protein. The table lists around 340,000 distinct CDR3 sequences, about 15% of them singletons. Sequencing was performed on blood, either unsorted or a sorted T cell fraction (not recorded which). These receptors were obtained from a male donor with ankylosing spondylitis or in good health (not recorded which).

This clonotype was seen a few times. The chain is built from TRBV5-1 and TRBJ2-1; D is ambiguous. The CDR3 extends over 15 amino acids. The V end was cut by 4 bases, the J end by 0 bases, with 11 bases between. CDR1 and CDR2 (germline): SGHRS, YFSETQ. This CDR3 reads CASSPDVSSYNEQFF. Here the CDR3 DNA reads TGCGCCAGCAGCCCGGACGTCAGCTCCTACAATGAGCAGTTCTTC.

This clonotype was counted a few times. The V and J genes are TRBV9 and TRBJ2-3; the match to TRBD1 covers 9 bases. V lost 0 bases and J lost 5; bases outside the gene matches: 4. This CDR3 is 15 amino acids long. Germline CDR1 SGDLS, CDR2 YYNGEE. The CDR3 protein is CASSVDRGPEDTQYF. The DNA for the CDR3 is TGTGCCAGCAGCGTAGACAGGGGGCCAGAAGATACGCAGTATTTT.

The chain is built from TRBV20-1 and TRBJ1-2; D may be TRBD1 (5 bases). This CDR3 has 13 residues. V lost 6 bases and J lost 2, with 13 bases in between. Germline loops: CDR1 DFQATT, CDR2 SNEGSKA (reference sequence). The CDR3, as DNA: TGCAGTGCCAGGGATAATTCGAACTATGGCTACACCTTC. It yields the protein CSARDNSNYGYTF.

This clonotype was detected a few times. V usage is TRBV2 and J usage is TRBJ1-2, with a possible D match to TRBD1 (6 bases). V was cut by 2 bases and J by 4 bases, with 17 bases left in between. The CDR3 is made up of 16 amino acids. Germline CDR1 SNHLY, CDR2 FYNNEI. As DNA, the CDR3 is TGTGCCAGCAGTGAACTACAGGGAATGAATGGCTATGGCTACACCTTC. This sequence encodes CASSELQGMNGYGYTF. The whole variable domain, remainder taken from reference TRBV2 and TRBJ1-2, is EPEVTQTPSHQVTQMGQEVILRCVPISNHLYFYWYRQILGQKVEFLVSFYNNEISEKSEIFDDQFSVERPDGSNFTLKIRSTKLEDSAMYFCASSELQGMNGYGYTFGSGTRLTVV.

The chain combines TRBV2 with TRBJ1-5; D not certain. Deletions cut 3 bases from V and 9 bases from J, with 12 bases between. This CDR3 contains 13 residues. CDR1 is SNHLY, CDR2 FYNNEI, per germline. The CDR3 coding sequence is TGTGCCAGCAGTGAGGATCAGTGGAGGCCCCAGCATTTT. This sequence encodes CASSEDQWRPQHF.

This clonotype was seen a few times. This chain uses TRBV7-9 with TRBJ1-2, with no clear D. The CDR3 loop spans 14 amino acids. From germline, CDR1 is SEHNR and CDR2 FQNEAQ (reference sequence). Trimming took off 1 base at V and 3 bases at J, with 9 bases between the two ends. The DNA of the CDR3 is TGTGCCAGCAGCTTAGAAGCGACTGACTATGGCTACACCTTC. Its translation: CASSLEATDYGYTF.

The rearrangement links TRBV7-9 to TRBJ1-1; D perhaps matches TRBD1 (5 bases). CDR1 is SEHNR and CDR2 is FQNEAQ in the germline V gene (reference sequence). The V end lost 5 bases, the J end lost 8 bases, and 18 bases lay between the germline ends. The CDR3 length is 14 residues. CDR3 in amino acids: CASSLSLGRGEAFF. The CDR3 nucleotides are TGTGCCAGCAGCCTCAGTCTGGGGCGCGGAGAAGCTTTCTTT.

This clonotype was seen only a few times. This sequence joins TRBV2 and TRBJ2-1; TRBD2 is a possible D gene (6 bases). Looked up from germline, CDR1 is SNHLY and CDR2 is FYNNEI. The CDR3 is made up of 15 amino acids. V lost 2 bases, J lost 6 bases, and 14 bases lay in between. The CDR3 reads CASSENGGAGNEQFF. CDR3 bases: TGTGCCAGCAGTGAAAACGGGGGAGCGGGCAATGAGCAGTTCTTC.